Following are 22 T cell receptor beta chains from one sample sequenced in a study of cytomegalovirus exposure and HLA in healthy donors. PCR amplification relied on 60 Vbeta primers (plus 13 Jbeta primers). Some clones are missing from TCRdb's copy, which holds only in-frame ones; the method was immunoSEQ multiplex PCR. The table shows some 87,000 clones, with approximately 60% occurring only once. Sequenced: PBMCs. These receptors originate from a woman aged 25 to 45 in good health and CMV-seropositive.

The rearrangement links TRBV7-2 to TRBJ1-1; no reliable D call. The germline gives CDR1 SGHTA, CDR2 FQGNSA. With 8 bases removed from V and 4 bases from J, the gap between germline ends came to 11 bases. The CDR3 covers 12 residues. CDR3 sequence (DNA): TGTGCCAGCCAGCGAGGGAGCACTGAAGCTTTCTTT. Translation: CASQRGSTEAFF.

In this sample, this clone turned up a few times. J is TRBJ1-4 and V is TRBV19; no reliable D call. Germline assignment: CDR1 LNHDA and CDR2 SQIVND (reference sequence). V shed 5 bases and J shed 8 bases, with 9 bases lying between them. There are 12 residues in the CDR3. Here the CDR3 reads CASSSIGEKLFF. In DNA form, the CDR3 reads TGTGCCAGTAGTTCGATTGGCGAAAAACTGTTTTTT. Looking up the rest from reference TRBV19 and TRBJ1-4 gives the full variable domain: DGGITQSPKYLFRKEGQNVTLSCEQNLNHDAMYWYRQDPGQGLRLIYYSQIVNDFQKGDIAEGYSVSREKKESFPLTVTSAQKNPTAFYLCASSSIGEKLFFGSGTQLSVL.

J is TRBJ2-7 and V is TRBV2; D may be TRBD2 (5 bases). The V end was cut by 5 bases, the J end by 1 base, with 12 bases between. The CDR3 extends over 14 amino acids. Germline V gives CDR1 SNHLY, CDR2 FYNNEI. The CDR3 sequence is CASSSDFISYEQYF. CDR3 nucleotides: TGTGCCAGCAGTTCGGACTTTATTTCCTACGAGCAGTACTTC.

The chain carries TRBV5-1 and TRBJ1-2; tentative D call: TRBD1 (5 bases). Germline V gene lookup returns CDR1 SGHRS and CDR2 YFSETQ. This CDR3 region has 14 residues. V lost 7 bases and J lost 7, with 20 bases in between. The CDR3 DNA is TGCGCCAGCGCCTCTTCGGAAGGGGTGGGTGGCTACACCTTC. Its translation is CASASSEGVGGYTF. The full variable domain, its missing parts supplied by reference TRBV5-1 and TRBJ1-2, is KAGVTQTPRYLIKTRGQQVTLSCSPISGHRSVSWYQQTPGQGLQFLFEYFSETQRNKGNFPGRFSGRQFSNSRSEMNVSTLELGDSALYLCASASSEGVGGYTFGSGTRLTVV.

The chain couples TRBV5-1 to TRBJ1-4; 9 bases map to TRBD1. The CDR3 has 14 residues. V lost 4 bases to trimming and J lost 4 bases; unmatched junction nucleotides: 2. CDR1 SGHRS and CDR2 YFSETQ come from the germline V gene. The CDR3 coding sequence is TGCGCCAGCAGCAAGACAGGGGGTAATGAAAAACTGTTTTTT. It codes for CASSKTGGNEKLFF.

CDR3 bases: TGTGCCAGTAGTTCCCGATTTAGCGGGCGGGATGAGACCCAGTACTTC. This gives the protein CASSSRFSGRDETQYF. This rearrangement joins TRBV19 to TRBJ2-5; 7 bases are a match to TRBD2. Per germline, CDR1 LNHDA and CDR2 SQIVND (reference sequence). V was pared by 5 bases and J by 5 bases, with 14 bases of the junction left unmatched. This CDR3 is 16 amino acids long.

The DNA of the CDR3 is TGCGCCAGCAGCCAAGCGACCGGGACTTTGGGGAGCAATCAGCCCCAGCATTTT. Protein: CASSQATGTLGSNQPQHF. V usage is TRBV4-1 and J usage is TRBJ1-5, with D possibly TRBD1 on 5 matching bases. The CDR3 contains 18 residues. V lost 1 base to trimming and J lost 1 base, with 17 bases between them. The germline CDR1 and CDR2 sequences are MGHRA and YSYEKL.

This clone came up a few times. The chain has TRBV7-9 and TRBJ1-2, with 7 nucleotides matching TRBD1. CDR3 size: 14 residues. Germline V CDR1 and CDR2: SEHNR, FQNEAQ (reference sequence). V trimming: 8 bases; J trimming: 4 bases; junction bases outside the gene matches: 10. The CDR3 here is CASASTGTVYGYTF. Written as DNA, the CDR3 is TGTGCCAGCGCATCCACGGGGACAGTCTATGGCTACACCTTC.

This rearrangement joins TRBV6-1 to TRBJ2-3; maybe TRBD2 (5 bases). This CDR3 has 12 residues. CDR1 and CDR2 (germline): MNHNS, SASEGT. The germline V and J ends were trimmed by 7 bases and 14 bases, with 19 bases remaining between them. CDR3 DNA sequence: TGTGCCAGCATTGGGCACCTCAATCGGGGGTATTTT. Translating gives CASIGHLNRGYF.

The chain couples TRBV7-2 to TRBJ2-7, with D perhaps matching TRBD2 (6 bases). This CDR3 region has 14 residues. Between the trimmed V and J ends, which lost 3 bases and 2 bases, there was a span of 11 bases. Germline-derived CDR1 and CDR2 are SGHTA and FQGNSA. CDR3 sequence: CASSFGGTTYEQYF. The CDR3 nucleotides read TGTGCCAGCAGCTTCGGCGGGACCACCTACGAGCAGTACTTC. Complete variable domain (other parts from reference TRBV7-2 and TRBJ2-7): GAGVSQSPSNKVTEKGKDVELRCDPISGHTALYWYRQSLGQGLEFLIYFQGNSAPDKSGLPSDRFSAERTGGSVSTLTIQRTQQEDSAVYLCASSFGGTTYEQYFGPGTRLTVT.

Note on this clone: Its ends do not fully match the called genes, so a read error is possible. The genes are TRBV16 and TRBJ1-2; D gene uncertain. CDR3 size: 12 residues. The germline gives CDR1 KGHSY, CDR2 FQNENV. For the CDR3, the DNA is TGTGCCAGCAGCCAATTCAACTATGGCTACCCCTTC. Its translation is CASSQFNYGYPF.

This clone has a count of ten or more. The chain carries TRBV18 and TRBJ1-1; D is unclear. The CDR3 is made up of 12 amino acids. Germline V gene data show CDR1 as KGHSH and CDR2 as LQKENI. Trimming shortened V by 6 bases and J by 2 bases, and 7 bases separated the two germline ends. The CDR3 protein is CASSEINTEAFF. The CDR3 DNA reads as TGTGCCAGCTCGGAGATCAACACTGAAGCTTTCTTT.

This clone has a single count. This chain joins TRBV18 and TRBJ2-7; TRBD2 matches 15 bases. V gave up 2 bases and J gave up 1 base; unmatched junction bases: 6. Germline CDR1 and CDR2: KGHSH and LQKENI. The CDR3 covers 18 residues. The CDR3 protein is CASSPSGLAGGKSYEQYF. The CDR3 DNA sequence: TGTGCCAGCTCACCAAGCGGACTAGCGGGGGGGAAGTCCTACGAGCAGTACTTC.

The chain combines TRBV20-1 with TRBJ2-7; D remains unclear. CDR1 is DFQATT, CDR2 SNEGSKA, per germline (reference sequence). Trimming pared 3 bases from V and 2 bases from J, leaving 5 bases between. CDR3 size: 11 residues. The CDR3 loop reads CSASPAYEQYF. The CDR3 coding sequence is TGCAGTGCTAGCCCCGCCTACGAGCAGTACTTC.

This sequence joins TRBV6-5 and TRBJ2-4; 9 positions match TRBD2. Germline-derived CDR1 and CDR2 are MNHEY and SVGAGI. The CDR3 runs to 14 residues. V was pared by 4 bases and J by 3 bases, with 1 base of the junction left unmatched. CDR3 region: CASSLAGDKNIQYF. The CDR3 DNA reads TGTGCCAGCAGTTTAGCGGGGGACAAAAACATTCAGTACTTC.

J is TRBJ2-3 and V is TRBV5-4; 9 bases line up with TRBD1. Trimming at V came to 5 bases and at J to 4 bases, leaving 8 bases not matched to a gene. The germline V gene has CDR1 SGHNT and CDR2 YYREEE (reference sequence). This CDR3 region has 15 residues. The CDR3 nucleotides are TGTGCCAGCAGTACCTTGGGACAGGGCCCAGATACGCAGTATTTT. This sequence encodes CASSTLGQGPDTQYF.

This sequence joins TRBV6-5 and TRBJ1-6, with D unclear. Trimming pared 6 bases from V and 7 bases from J, leaving 10 bases between. Germline-derived CDR1 and CDR2 are MNHEY and SVGAGI. The CDR3 extends over 13 amino acids. The DNA of the CDR3 is TGTGCCAGCAGGAGGGATCTGAATTCACCCCTCCACTTT. This gives the protein CASRRDLNSPLHF.

This clone was detected a few times. V is TRBV27 and J is TRBJ2-7; maybe TRBD1 (6 bases). CDR1 and CDR2 from the germline V gene are MNHEY and SMNVEV (reference sequence). The CDR3 extends over 13 amino acids. Trimming stripped 9 bases from V and 3 bases from J, with 15 bases between. The CDR3 region is CASRLSDSYEQYF. As DNA, the CDR3 is TGTGCCAGTCGCCTCTCGGACAGCTACGAGCAGTACTTC.

This clone has only a few counts. The genes are TRBV30 and TRBJ2-1, with TRBD2 matching 12 bases. J gave up 6 bases and V 2 bases, and 8 bases lay outside the gene matches. Germline-derived CDR1 and CDR2 are GTSNPN and SVGIG (reference sequence). The CDR3 contains 16 residues. DNA for the CDR3: TGTGCCTGGAGTACCTTCCTAGCGGGGGGGACCAATGAGCAGTTCTTC. Translated: CAWSTFLAGGTNEQFF.

The rearrangement uses TRBV28 and TRBJ1-4; no clear D gene. This CDR3 spans 12 amino acids. V was pared by 8 bases and J by 0 bases, with 4 bases between. CDR1 is MDHEN, CDR2 SYDVKM, per germline. CDR3 coding DNA: TGTGCCAGCGAGACAACTAATGAAAAACTGTTTTTT. Translation: CASETTNEKLFF.

V is TRBV18 and J is TRBJ2-5, with a possible D match to TRBD2 (6 bases). The CDR3 is 13 residues long. V dropped 4 bases and J dropped 2 bases, with 8 bases sitting between them. CDR1 is KGHSH, CDR2 LQKENI, per germline. The CDR3 DNA reads as TGTGCCAGCTCACAGGGACTTCAAGAGACCCAGTACTTC. Translating gives CASSQGLQETQYF. The variable domain in full, completed from reference TRBV18 and TRBJ2-5, reads NAGVMQNPRHLVRRRGQEARLRCSPMKGHSHVYWYRQLPEEGLKFMVYLQKENIIDESGMPKERFSAEFPKEGPSILRIQQVVRGDSAAYFCASSQGLQETQYFGPGTRLLVL.

The rearrangement links TRBV28 to TRBJ1-1; D gene ambiguous. The CDR3 runs to 14 residues. Germline V gives CDR1 MDHEN, CDR2 SYDVKM. The V end lost 6 bases, the J end lost 9 bases, and 20 bases lay between the germline ends. CDR3 nucleotides: TGTGCCAGCAGCCGACCACTCCCCGAGGTAAAAGCTTTCTTT. Its protein is CASSRPLPEVKAFF.